The T cell receptor (beta chain) under discussion was sequenced for a study of T cells in Graves' hyperthyroidism and ophthalmopathy. TCR beta CDR3 regions were amplified from RNA transcripts. HTBI primers were the set used in a first-round RT-PCR of the TCR CDR3. TCRdb reprocessed the multiplex PCR reads via MiXCR and lists one record per CDR3 protein. Of some 560,000 distinct CDR3 sequences listed, approximately 15% are singletons. The CDR3 is made up of 16 amino acids. Germline V gives CDR1 LGHDT, CDR2 YNNKEL (reference sequence). V shed 6 bases and J shed 6 bases, with 21 bases lying between them. This clonotype was recorded a few times.

The specimen sequenced was blood. The V and J genes are TRBV3-1 and TRBJ2-1; D is possibly TRBD2 (7 bases). This receptor was taken from a young woman with Graves' hyperthyroidism. The DNA for the CDR3 is TGTGCCAGCAGTCATTCTCTAGGACTAGGGGGCAATGAGCAGTTCTTC. Encoded protein: CASSHSLGLGGNEQFF.